The present T cell receptor (beta chain) was sequenced within a study of blood T cells in healthy people across ages. To note about this clonotype: Its antigen is undetermined.

A J-beta primer mix and a sample-barcoded 5' primer were used in a second PCR of about 7 to 12 cycles. TCRdb re-called the 5' RACE reads through MiXCR, storing one row per CDR3 protein. Found here are about 640,000 distinct CDR3 sequences, around 54% of them singletons; the top ten hold 35% to 40%. Broader study findings: Per million T cells, TCR beta diversity dropped about linearly as age rose.

The study recruited healthy Caucasian donors from Russia who were aged roughly 6 to 100. The germline CDR1 and CDR2 sequences are SGHTA and FQGNSA. V lost 5 bases, J lost 12 bases, and 15 bases lay in between. CDR3 length equals 12 residues. The specimen was blood. The chain carries TRBV7-2 and TRBJ2-3; D perhaps matches TRBD2 (5 bases). The TCR originated in a man in his 60s in good health. CDR3 amino acids: CASSRAEARQYF. CDR3 coding DNA: TGTGCCAGCAGCCGAGCGGAGGCTCGCCAGTATTTT.